The 9 T cell receptor beta chains below come from one sample, sequenced in a study of blood T cell repertoires in COVID-19 (dated by TCRdb to about 2020). Libraries were built with the immunoSEQ multiplex PCR assay. Imported from immuneACCESS, the table was reduced by TCRdb to in-frame sequences with V and J called. These copies leave out some clones; in studies compared against another copy, an unresolved V gene accounts for under half, and the cause of the remainder is not known. The sample includes 50,000 or so clones, with around 80% observed a single time. The top ten clonotypes cover about 59% of the sample. The sequencing sample was made of peripheral blood. The receptors come from a man between 65 and 85 years old with acute or convalescent COVID-19.

J is TRBJ2-5 and V is TRBV14, with D possibly TRBD1 on 5 matching bases. Germline values: CDR1 SGHDN, CDR2 FVKESK. V was pared by 1 base and J by 5 bases, with 14 bases between. CDR3 size: 15 residues. The CDR3 nucleotides are TGTGCCAGCAGCCAAGTGGATGCAGGGCTGGAGACCCAGTACTTC. Encoded protein: CASSQVDAGLETQYF.

V gene TRBV6-5 combines with J gene TRBJ1-6, with TRBD1 identical over 7 bases. Germline values: CDR1 MNHEY, CDR2 SVGAGI. V lost 10 bases to trimming and J lost 7 bases; unmatched junction nucleotides: 13. The CDR3 has 15 residues. The CDR3 reads CATSVLGTANSPLHF. In DNA form, the CDR3 reads TGTGCCACCTCGGTTTTAGGGACAGCGAATTCACCCCTCCACTTT.

This clone was picked up a small number of times. V and J are TRBV27 and TRBJ1-5, with a tentative D call TRBD1 (5 bases). The CDR3 has 13 residues. CDR1 MNHEY and CDR2 SMNVEV come from the germline V gene (reference sequence). V was trimmed by 3 bases and J by 5 bases, leaving 8 bases between them. Here the CDR3 reads CASSFRGHQPQHF. DNA of the CDR3: TGTGCCAGCAGTTTTAGGGGCCATCAGCCCCAGCATTTT.

This chain uses TRBV28 with TRBJ1-4; the D gene is possibly TRBD1 (6 bases). The CDR3 has 14 residues. V was clipped by 5 bases and J by 6 bases, with 13 bases between them. Germline CDR1 is MDHEN and CDR2 is SYDVKM. DNA for the CDR3: TGTGCCAGCAGTCTACAAGCAGGGGATGAAAAACTGTTTTTT. It yields the protein CASSLQAGDEKLFF.

The rearrangement links TRBV30 to TRBJ2-2; weak D call: TRBD1 (5 bases). The CDR3 extends over 14 amino acids. CDR1 is GTSNPN, CDR2 SVGIG, per germline (reference sequence). Trimming pared 4 bases from V and 3 bases from J, leaving 12 bases between. CDR3 coding DNA: TGTGCCTGGATCGGCAGGGTGGACACCGGGGAGCTGTTTTTT. This sequence encodes CAWIGRVDTGELFF.

The V gene is TRBV5-1, the J gene TRBJ1-1, with TRBD1 as a possible D gene (5 bases). V lost 6 bases to trimming and J lost 1 base, with 13 bases between them. CDR1 SGHRS and CDR2 YFSETQ come from the germline V gene. The CDR3 sequence is 14 residues long. CDR3 nucleotides: TGCGCCAGCACTGGGCAACAGGCGAACACTGAAGCTTTCTTT. It yields the protein CASTGQQANTEAFF.

This clone was seen more than once but under ten times. V is TRBV15 and J is TRBJ1-2; maybe TRBD1 (5 bases). V lost 0 bases, J lost 8 bases, and 13 bases lay in between. CDR3 length: 14 residues. Germline V gene lookup returns CDR1 LNHNV and CDR2 YYDKDF (reference sequence). CDR3 residues: CATSRDRQGGGYTF. Here the CDR3 DNA reads TGTGCCACCAGCAGAGATCGGCAGGGAGGCGGCTACACCTTC.

The chain has TRBV6-1 and TRBJ1-1, with D unresolved. The CDR3 length is 14 residues. Deletions cut 3 bases from V and 1 base from J, with 9 bases between. CDR1 is MNHNS, CDR2 SASEGT, per germline. The CDR3 region has the DNA TGTGCCAGCAGTGAGTTAAGAGAGAACACTGAAGCTTTCTTT. Encoded protein: CASSELRENTEAFF.

V and J are TRBV3-1 (or the pseudogene TRBV3-2) and TRBJ2-1, with 9 bases matching TRBD2. V shed 4 bases, J shed 10 bases, and the junction held 2 bases outside the gene matches. Germline V lookup: CDR1 LGHDT, CDR2 YNNKEL (reference sequence). The CDR3 spans 12 residues. The chain's CDR3 is CASSLSGREQFF. In DNA, the CDR3 is TGTGCCAGCAGCCTCAGCGGGAGGGAGCAGTTCTTC.